A selection of T cell receptor beta chains follows, all from one sample in a study of early T cells in non-severe SARS-CoV-2 infection. Each CDR3 protein is one row after TCRdb ran MiXCR on the 5' RACE reads. Of about 25,000 distinct CDR3 sequences listed, roughly 4.5% were seen once; the top ten hold around 10%. Sequences were obtained from whole blood. All receptors come from an adult who was a healthcare worker with PCR-confirmed SARS-CoV-2 infection or an uninfected control (not recorded which). Each CDR3 is given with its conserved first and last residue. A D gene is named only where the DNA matches it firmly. The listing skips clone size in some rows; elsewhere it reads once, few, many or a size class.

TRBJ1-3 . . TRBV20-1 CSYFFPGNTIYF TGCAGTTACTTCTTCCCTGGAAACACCATATATTTT
TRBJ2-2 . many TRBV27 CASSPGLHTGELFF TGTGCCAGCAGTCCCGGACTACACACCGGGGAGCTGTTTTTT
TRBJ1-1 . many TRBV20-1 CSAPSWGGEAFF TGCAGTGCTCCAAGTTGGGGTGGTGAAGCTTTCTTT
TRBJ2-1 . many TRBV27 CASSLVNKPSSYNEQFF TGTGCCAGCAGTTTAGTGAACAAACCTAGCTCCTACAATGAGCAGTTCTTC
TRBJ2-1 . many TRBV4-3 CASSQELEGRGSYNEQFF TGCGCCAGCAGCCAAGAGTTGGAGGGCAGGGGCTCCTACAATGAGCAGTTCTTC
TRBJ1-6 . medium-sized TRBV10-3 CAISEQGVSYNSPLHF TGTGCCATCAGCGAACAGGGTGTATCCTATAATTCACCCCTCCACTTT
TRBJ1-1 . many TRBV20-1 CSARADVQPNTEAFF TGCAGTGCTAGAGCGGATGTACAGCCGAACACTGAAGCTTTCTTT
TRBJ2-7 . many TRBV7-2 CASSVTVSYEQYF TGTGCCAGCAGCGTAACAGTTTCCTACGAGCAGTACTTC
TRBJ1-1 . many TRBV11-3 CASSFFGNTEAFF TGTGCCAGCAGCTTTTTTGGGAACACTGAAGCTTTCTTT
TRBJ2-7 . . TRBV28 CASRPPGQAYEQYF TGTGCCAGCAGACCTCCGGGACAAGCCTACGAACAGTACTTC
TRBJ2-5 . many TRBV20-1 CSACRQMSETQYF TGCAGTGCTTGTCGACAGATGTCAGAGACCCAGTACTTC
TRBJ2-6 . . TRBV7-2 CASSRSGSGANVLTF TGTGCCAGCAGCCGGAGTGGCTCTGGGGCCAACGTCCTGACTTTC
TRBJ2-7 TRBD2 . TRBV18 CASSSGTSGHEQYF TGTGCCAGCTCATCCGGGACTAGCGGACACGAGCAGTACTTC
TRBJ2-7 TRBD2 many TRBV9 CASRETSGRDEQYF TGTGCCAGCAGGGAGACTAGCGGGAGGGACGAGCAGTACTTC
TRBJ1-2 . . TRBV11-2 CASSLEGQGIFGYTF TGTGCCAGCAGCTTAGAGGGGCAGGGGATATTTGGCTACACCTTC
TRBJ1-5 . few TRBV27 CASRPGTISNQPQHF TGTGCCAGCAGACCCGGGACAATTAGCAATCAGCCCCAGCATTTT
TRBJ2-1 TRBD2 many TRBV6-2/TRBV6-3 CASSRLAGVLYNEQFF TGTGCCAGCAGCCGATTAGCGGGAGTGCTCTACAATGAGCAGTTCTTC
TRBJ2-7 . few TRBV20-1 CSATDPYEQYF TGCAGTGCCACCGACCCCTACGAGCAGTACTTC
TRBJ2-1 . . TRBV29-1 CSVGTGLGSEQFF TGCAGCGTTGGGACGGGACTTGGAAGTGAGCAGTTCTTC
TRBJ2-3 . few TRBV7-6 CASSLGGEVTQYF TGTGCCAGCAGCTTAGGCGGGGAGGTCACGCAGTATTTT
TRBJ2-3 . many TRBV29-1 CSVALLASQDTQYF TGCAGCGTAGCCTTGCTAGCGAGTCAGGATACGCAGTATTTT
TRBJ2-3 TRBD2 . TRBV12-3/TRBV12-4 CASSFRLAGGRRRDTQYF TGTGCCAGCAGTTTCCGACTAGCGGGAGGGCGTAGAAGAGATACGCAGTATTTT
TRBJ2-1 . many TRBV5-1 CASSQEDEQFF TGCGCCAGCAGCCAGGAGGATGAGCAGTTCTTC
TRBJ2-5 . many TRBV6-2/TRBV6-3 CAGGLSGETQYF TGTGCCGGGGGACTCTCCGGGGAGACCCAGTACTTC
TRBJ2-7 . many TRBV12-3/TRBV12-4 CASNQNGEGYEQYF TGTGCCAGCAATCAAAATGGGGAAGGCTACGAGCAGTACTTC
TRBJ2-2 TRBD1 many TRBV7-2 CASSRGQGSTGELFF TGTGCCAGCAGCAGGGGACAGGGGAGCACCGGGGAGCTGTTTTTT
TRBJ2-5 . many TRBV29-1 CSVVLPGPETQYF TGCAGCGTTGTCCTTCCGGGCCCAGAGACCCAGTACTTC
TRBJ2-7 . few TRBV12-3/TRBV12-4 CASSLGGNEQYF TGTGCCAGCAGTTTAGGGGGGAACGAGCAGTACTTC
TRBJ1-1 . . TRBV30 CAWSRQRTEAFF TGTGCCTGGTCCCGACAGCGGACTGAAGCTTTCTTT
TRBJ1-6 . many TRBV2 CASSETGLNSPLHF TGTGCCAGCAGTGAGACAGGCCTGAATTCACCCCTCCACTTT
TRBJ2-7 TRBD2 many TRBV5-1 CASSSGLAYEQYF TGCGCCAGCAGCTCGGGACTAGCCTACGAGCAGTACTTC
TRBJ2-7 . many TRBV10-3 CAISETENYEQYF TGTGCCATCAGTGAGACAGAAAACTACGAGCAGTACTTC
TRBJ1-5 TRBD1 many TRBV5-5 CASSLGDREYSNQPQHF TGTGCCAGCAGCTTGGGGGACAGGGAATATAGCAATCAGCCCCAGCATTTT
TRBJ2-7 . many TRBV4-3 CASSQDRSGSSYEQYF TGCGCCAGCAGCCAAGATCGTTCAGGGAGCTCCTACGAGCAGTACTTC
TRBJ2-2 . many TRBV19 CASSIDRLAQSLTGELFF TGTGCCAGTAGTATAGATCGATTAGCCCAAAGCCTCACCGGGGAGCTGTTTTTT
TRBJ1-2 TRBD1 many TRBV6-1 CASSEGTTGDYGYTF TGTGCCAGCAGTGAAGGAACCACAGGGGACTATGGCTACACCTTC
TRBJ2-1 TRBD2 many TRBV2 CASSVVAGGNNEQFF TGTGCCAGCAGTGTTGTAGCGGGAGGGAACAATGAGCAGTTCTTC
TRBJ2-1 . many TRBV19 CASSGRALYNEQFF TGTGCCAGTAGTGGTAGGGCACTGTACAATGAGCAGTTCTTC
TRBJ2-3 . once TRBV24-1 CATREPSTDTQYF TGTGCCACCCGGGAGCCCAGCACAGATACGCAGTATTTT
TRBJ1-1 TRBD1 many TRBV27 CASSFRTPGQLNTEAFF TGTGCCAGCAGTTTCCGTACCCCGGGACAGCTGAACACTGAAGCTTTCTTT
TRBJ2-2 TRBD1 many TRBV6-5 CASSYGTGGTGELFF TGTGCCAGCAGTTATGGGACAGGGGGCACCGGGGAGCTGTTTTTT
TRBJ1-2 TRBD1 many TRBV9 CASSVEPLTGEGYTF TGTGCCAGCAGCGTAGAACCACTAACAGGGGAAGGCTACACCTTC
TRBJ1-4 . many TRBV5-6 CASSLTAFSTNEKLFF TGTGCCAGCAGCCTGACAGCTTTTTCAACTAATGAAAAACTGTTTTTT
TRBJ2-5 TRBD2 medium-sized TRBV24-1 CATSPGLAGAHKETQYF TGTGCCACCAGTCCGGGACTAGCGGGGGCCCATAAAGAGACCCAGTACTTC
TRBJ1-5 TRBD1 many TRBV5-6 CASSRRGQVNQPQHF TGTGCCAGCAGCCGAAGGGGACAGGTAAATCAGCCCCAGCATTTT
TRBJ2-1 . many TRBV7-9 CASSLEREQFF TGTGCCAGCAGCTTAGAACGGGAGCAGTTCTTC